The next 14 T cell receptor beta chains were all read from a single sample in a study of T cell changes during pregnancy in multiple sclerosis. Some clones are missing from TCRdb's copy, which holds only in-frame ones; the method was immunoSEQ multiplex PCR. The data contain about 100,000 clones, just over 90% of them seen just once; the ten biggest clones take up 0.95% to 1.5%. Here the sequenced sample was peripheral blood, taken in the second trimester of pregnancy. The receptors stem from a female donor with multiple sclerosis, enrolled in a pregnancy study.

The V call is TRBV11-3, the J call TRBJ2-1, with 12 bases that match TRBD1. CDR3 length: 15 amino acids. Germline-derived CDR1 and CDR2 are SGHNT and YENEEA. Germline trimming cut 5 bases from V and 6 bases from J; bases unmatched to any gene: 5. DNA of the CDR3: TGTGCCAGCAGCGCGGGACAGGGGGCCGGCAATGAGCAGTTCTTC. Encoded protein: CASSAGQGAGNEQFF. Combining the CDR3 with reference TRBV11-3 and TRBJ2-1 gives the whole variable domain EAGVVQSPRYKIIEKKQPVAFWCNPISGHNTLYWYLQNLGQGPELLIRYENEEAVDDSQLPKDRFSAERLKGVDSTLKIQPAELGDSAVYLCASSAGQGAGNEQFFGPGTRLTVL.

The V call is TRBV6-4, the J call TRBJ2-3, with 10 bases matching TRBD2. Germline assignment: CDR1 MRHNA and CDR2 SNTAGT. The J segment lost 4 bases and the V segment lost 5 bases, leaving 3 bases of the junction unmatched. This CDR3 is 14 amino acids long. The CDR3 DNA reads TGTGCCAGCAGTAGCGGGGGGGCCTCAGATACGCAGTATTTT. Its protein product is CASSSGGASDTQYF.

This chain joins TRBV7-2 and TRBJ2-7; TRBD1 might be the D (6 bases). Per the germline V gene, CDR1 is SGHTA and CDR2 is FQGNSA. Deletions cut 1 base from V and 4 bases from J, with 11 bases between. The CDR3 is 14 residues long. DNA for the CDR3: TGTGCCAGCAGCTTAGGTGATAGGGGGTACGAGCAGTACTTC. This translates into CASSLGDRGYEQYF.

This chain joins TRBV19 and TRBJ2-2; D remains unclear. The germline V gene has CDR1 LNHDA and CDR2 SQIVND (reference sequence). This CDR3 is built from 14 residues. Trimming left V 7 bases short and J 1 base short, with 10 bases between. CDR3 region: CASKAVLNTGELFF. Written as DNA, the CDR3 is TGTGCCAGTAAGGCGGTACTGAACACCGGGGAGCTGTTTTTT. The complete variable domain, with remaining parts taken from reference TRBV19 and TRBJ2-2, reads DGGITQSPKYLFRKEGQNVTLSCEQNLNHDAMYWYRQDPGQGLRLIYYSQIVNDFQKGDIAEGYSVSREKKESFPLTVTSAQKNPTAFYLCASKAVLNTGELFFGEGSRLTVL.

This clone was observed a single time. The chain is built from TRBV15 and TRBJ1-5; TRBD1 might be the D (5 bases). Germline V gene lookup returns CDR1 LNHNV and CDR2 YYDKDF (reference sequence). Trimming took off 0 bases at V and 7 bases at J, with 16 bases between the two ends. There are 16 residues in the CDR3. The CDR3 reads CATSRDLSQGIQPQHF. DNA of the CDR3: TGTGCCACCAGCAGAGATCTAAGTCAGGGTATACAGCCCCAGCATTTT.

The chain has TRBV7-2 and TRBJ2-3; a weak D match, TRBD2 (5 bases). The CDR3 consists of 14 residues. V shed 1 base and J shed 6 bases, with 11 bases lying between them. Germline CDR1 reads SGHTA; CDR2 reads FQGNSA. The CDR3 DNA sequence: TGTGCCAGCAGCTTAGGTGGGAGAGGGGATACGCAGTATTTT. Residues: CASSLGGRGDTQYF.

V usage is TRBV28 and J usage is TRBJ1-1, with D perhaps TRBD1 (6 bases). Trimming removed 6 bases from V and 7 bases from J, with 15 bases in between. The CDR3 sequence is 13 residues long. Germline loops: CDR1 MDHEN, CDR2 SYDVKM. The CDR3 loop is CASSPGGRDEAFF. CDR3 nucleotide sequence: TGTGCCAGCAGCCCGGGGGGGCGGGATGAAGCTTTCTTT.

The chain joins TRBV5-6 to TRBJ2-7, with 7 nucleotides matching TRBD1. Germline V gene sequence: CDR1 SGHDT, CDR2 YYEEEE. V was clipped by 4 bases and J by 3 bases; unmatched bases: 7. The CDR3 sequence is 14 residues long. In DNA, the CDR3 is TGTGCCAGCAGCGGGACGGGACAGATCTACGAGCAGTACTTC. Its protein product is CASSGTGQIYEQYF.

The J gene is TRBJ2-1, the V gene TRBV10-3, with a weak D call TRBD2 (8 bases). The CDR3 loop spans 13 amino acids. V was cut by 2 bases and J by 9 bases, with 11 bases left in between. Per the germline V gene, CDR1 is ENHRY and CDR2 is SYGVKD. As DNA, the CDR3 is TGTGCCATCAGTGAGCGGGAGGGGGCTGAGCAGTTCTTC. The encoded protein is CAISEREGAEQFF.

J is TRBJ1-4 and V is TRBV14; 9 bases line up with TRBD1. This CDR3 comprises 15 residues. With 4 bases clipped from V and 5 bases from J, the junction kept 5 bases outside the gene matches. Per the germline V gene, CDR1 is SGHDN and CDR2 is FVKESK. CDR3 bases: TGTGCCAGCAGCCGTTTCGGGACAGGGAATGAAAAACTGTTTTTT. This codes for CASSRFGTGNEKLFF. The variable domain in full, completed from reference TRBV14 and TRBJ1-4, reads EAGVTQFPSHSVIEKGQTVTLRCDPISGHDNLYWYRRVMGKEIKFLLHFVKESKQDESGMPNNRFLAERTGGTYSTLKVQPAELEDSGVYFCASSRFGTGNEKLFFGSGTQLSVL.

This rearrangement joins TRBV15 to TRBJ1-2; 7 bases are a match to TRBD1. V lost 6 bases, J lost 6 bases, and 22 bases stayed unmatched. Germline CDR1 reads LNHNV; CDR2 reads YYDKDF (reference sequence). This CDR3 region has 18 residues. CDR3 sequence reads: CATRDSESWDSAQDGYTF. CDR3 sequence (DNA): TGTGCCACCAGAGATAGCGAATCTTGGGACAGCGCTCAAGATGGCTACACCTTC.

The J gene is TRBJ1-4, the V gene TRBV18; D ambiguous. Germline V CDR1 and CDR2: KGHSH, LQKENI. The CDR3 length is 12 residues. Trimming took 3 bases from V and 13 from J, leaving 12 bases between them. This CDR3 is CASSPAGLLLFF. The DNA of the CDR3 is TGTGCCAGCTCACCTGCAGGACTTTTACTGTTTTTT.

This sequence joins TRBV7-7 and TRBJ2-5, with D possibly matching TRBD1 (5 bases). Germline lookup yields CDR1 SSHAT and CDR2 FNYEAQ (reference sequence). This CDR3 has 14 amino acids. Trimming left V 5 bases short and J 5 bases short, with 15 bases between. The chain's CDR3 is CASSRMGQSETQYF. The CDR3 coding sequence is TGTGCCAGCAGCCGGATGGGGCAGTCTGAGACCCAGTACTTC.

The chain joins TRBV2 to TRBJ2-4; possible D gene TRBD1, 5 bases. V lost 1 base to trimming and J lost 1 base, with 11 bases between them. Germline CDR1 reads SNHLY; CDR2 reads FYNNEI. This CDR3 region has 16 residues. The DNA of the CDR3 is TGTGCCAGCAGTGAAGAGGGGCGCGAGGCCAAAAACATTCAGTACTTC. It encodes CASSEEGREAKNIQYF.